This entry lists 30 T cell receptor beta chains sequenced from one sample in a study of T-cell memory formation after mild COVID-19. TCRdb redid the calling of the 5' RACE reads with MiXCR, one entry per CDR3 protein. The sample holds 550,000 to 650,000 distinct CDR3 sequences, 17% seen once. Sequenced sample: PBMCs or a T cell subset sorted from them (not recorded which). The receptors originated from an adult woman who had mild COVID-19 (a few samples of this study predate the infection). Cell type and time point are not known.

V gene TRBV20-1 combines with J gene TRBJ2-1; 11 bases map to TRBD2. V lost 6 bases to trimming and J lost 3 bases; unmatched junction nucleotides: 7. Germline V lookup: CDR1 DFQATT, CDR2 SNEGSKA (reference sequence). The CDR3 is 15 residues long. CDR3 amino acids: CSASGTSGIYNEQFF. The DNA of the CDR3 is TGCAGTGCCTCCGGGACTAGCGGAATCTACAATGAGCAGTTCTTC.

This clonotype appeared a few times. The chain is built from TRBV7-2 and TRBJ1-1, with 9 bases fitting TRBD1. The CDR3 sequence is 15 residues long. V lost 5 bases and J lost 10; bases outside the gene matches: 14. Germline values: CDR1 SGHTA, CDR2 FQGNSA. The CDR3 coding sequence is TGTGCCAGCAGCCCGGGGGACAGGGTGGGGCTCGGAGCTTTCTTT. Its protein product is CASSPGDRVGLGAFF.

This clonotype was seen a handful of times. The chain uses TRBV6-6 and TRBJ2-4, with 8 bases that match TRBD2. The CDR3 has 16 residues. The V segment lost 2 bases and the J segment 1 base; nucleotides outside the gene matches: 4. Germline V gene lookup returns CDR1 MNHNY and CDR2 SVGAGI (reference sequence). CDR3 region: CASSYLGGGAKNIQYF. In DNA form, the CDR3 reads TGTGCCAGCAGTTACCTCGGGGGGGGTGCCAAAAACATTCAGTACTTC.

The gene calls are TRBV7-6 and TRBJ2-5, with D possibly TRBD2 on 6 matching bases. Trimming took off 2 bases at V and 5 bases at J, with 15 bases between the two ends. The CDR3 sequence is 15 residues long. Per germline, CDR1 SGHVS and CDR2 FNYEAQ. Here the CDR3 reads CASSLTMAGRETQYF. The DNA for the CDR3 is TGTGCCAGCAGCTTAACCATGGCGGGAAGGGAGACCCAGTACTTC.

The chain employs TRBV6-4 and TRBJ2-2, with D perhaps matching TRBD2 (6 bases). The CDR3 sequence is 14 residues long. Per germline, CDR1 MRHNA and CDR2 SNTAGT. The germline V and J ends were trimmed by 3 bases and 3 bases, with 8 bases remaining between them. The CDR3 spells CASSESGDTGELFF. The CDR3 DNA is TGTGCCAGCAGTGAATCGGGGGACACCGGGGAGCTGTTTTTT.

The gene calls are TRBV20-1 and TRBJ1-5; 8 bases match TRBD1. CDR3 size: 16 residues. CDR1 and CDR2 (germline): DFQATT, SNEGSKA (reference sequence). Trimming removed 5 bases from V and 2 bases from J; junction bases left unmatched: 11. CDR3 coding DNA: TGCAGTGCTGCCGGACAGGGACGGGCGGGCAATCAGCCCCAGCATTTT. Its translation is CSAAGQGRAGNQPQHF.

The chain combines TRBV24-1 with TRBJ2-2; TRBD1 is a possible D gene (6 bases). Looked up from germline, CDR1 is KGHDR and CDR2 is SFDVKD. Trimming pared 0 bases from V and 5 bases from J, leaving 12 bases between. CDR3 size: 16 residues. This chain's CDR3 is CATSDLWGPGTGELFF. The CDR3, as DNA: TGTGCCACCAGTGATTTGTGGGGGCCTGGAACCGGGGAGCTGTTTTTT.

This clonotype was detected many times. Compared with germline, one end of the junction differs, possibly owing to a read error. The genes are TRBV12-3 or TRBV12-4 and TRBJ2-1; D is undetermined. This CDR3 spans 13 amino acids. The CDR3 DNA reads as TGCGCCAGCAGCTTGCTAGGTTACAATGAGCAGTTCTTC. Residues: CASSLLGYNEQFF.

The rearrangement links TRBV12-3 or TRBV12-4 to TRBJ1-4; D gene uncertain. The V gene lost 3 bases and the J gene lost 8 bases, with 4 bases spanning the gap. CDR3 length: 11 amino acids. The CDR3 coding sequence is TGTGCCAGCAGTTTTGAAGAAAAACTGTTTTTT. Its translation is CASSFEEKLFF.

This clonotype was seen a few times. J is TRBJ1-2 and V is TRBV20-1; 8 positions match TRBD1. Losses at the gene ends were 4 bases for V and 2 bases for J; bases not matched to a gene: 3. CDR3 length: 13 amino acids. Germline V lookup: CDR1 DFQATT, CDR2 SNEGSKA (reference sequence). The CDR3 is CSATGGLNYGYTF. CDR3 in DNA: TGCAGTGCTACAGGGGGCCTAAACTATGGCTACACCTTC.

The chain joins TRBV7-9 to TRBJ1-1; a weak D match, TRBD1 (5 bases). V lost 2 bases and J lost 1, with 17 bases in between. Germline V lookup: CDR1 SEHNR, CDR2 FQNEAQ (reference sequence). The CDR3 extends over 17 amino acids. CDR3 residues: CASSLSVIPGANTEAFF. As DNA, the CDR3 is TGTGCCAGCAGCTTATCAGTAATTCCCGGGGCGAACACTGAAGCTTTCTTT.

Ten or more counts support this clonotype. The genes are TRBV12-3 or TRBV12-4 and TRBJ2-5; D gene uncertain. The V end lost 5 bases, the J end lost 7 bases, and 5 bases lay between the germline ends. CDR3 length: 10 amino acids. CDR3 sequence: CASSRTTQYF. The DNA for the CDR3 is TGTGCCAGCAGTCGGACGACCCAGTACTTC.

DNA for the CDR3: TGTGCCAGCAGCCTAGACAGGGAGGTTACTGAAGCTTTCTTT. This encodes CASSLDREVTEAFF. V gene TRBV12-3 or TRBV12-4 combines with J gene TRBJ1-1; 7 nucleotides match TRBD1. The junction had 9 bases not matched to a gene; V was cut back by 6 bases and J by 5 bases. The CDR3 contains 14 residues.

The chain couples TRBV6-6 to TRBJ2-2; no clear D. The CDR3 loop spans 14 amino acids. V lost 7 bases and J 0 bases, leaving 9 bases between the germline ends. The germline CDR1 and CDR2 sequences are MNHNY and SVGAGI (reference sequence). The CDR3 loop is CASKEITNTGELFF. CDR3 nucleotides: TGTGCCAGCAAGGAGATAACGAACACCGGGGAGCTGTTTTTT.

This clonotype was counted between two and nine times. The J gene is TRBJ1-1, the V gene TRBV20-1; D not certain. This CDR3 region has 15 residues. Germline V gene sequence: CDR1 DFQATT, CDR2 SNEGSKA (reference sequence). V was pared by 0 bases and J by 0 bases, with 11 bases between. The CDR3 here is CSARDWRPMNTEAFF. CDR3 in DNA: TGCAGTGCTAGAGATTGGAGACCTATGAACACTGAAGCTTTCTTT.

The genes are TRBV6-2 or TRBV6-3 and TRBJ2-5, with 13 positions matching TRBD2. CDR1 and CDR2 (germline): MNHEY, SVGEGT. The J segment lost 4 bases and the V segment lost 2 bases, leaving 4 bases of the junction unmatched. CDR3 length: 16 amino acids. The CDR3 bases are TGTGCCAGCAGTTACGGACTAGCGGGAGTTTCAGAGACCCAGTACTTC. Translation gives CASSYGLAGVSETQYF.

The genes are TRBV5-1 and TRBJ2-5; tentatively, D is TRBD1 or TRBD2 (7 bases each). Germline CDR1 is SGHRS and CDR2 is YFSETQ. There are 14 residues in the CDR3. Trimming took 4 bases from V and 4 from J, leaving 14 bases between them. This chain's CDR3 is CASSQGGRRETQYF. CDR3 nucleotide sequence: TGCGCCAGCAGCCAGGGGGGGCGCAGAGAGACCCAGTACTTC.

This clonotype appeared a few times. The chain links TRBV5-1 to TRBJ1-2; D unclear. Trimming removed 4 bases from V and 0 bases from J, with 10 bases in between. Germline assignment: CDR1 SGHRS and CDR2 YFSETQ. This CDR3 has 14 residues. The CDR3 protein is CASSRREANYGYTF. DNA of the CDR3: TGCGCCAGCAGCCGACGGGAGGCTAACTATGGCTACACCTTC.

The chain uses TRBV27 and TRBJ2-2, with 8 bases aligning to TRBD2. J was trimmed by 3 bases and V by 1 base; bases with no gene match: 10. CDR1 and CDR2 from the germline V gene are MNHEY and SMNVEV (reference sequence). CDR3 length: 18 residues. The CDR3 loop reads CASSLYPRGGRDTGELFF. CDR3 DNA sequence: TGTGCCAGCAGTTTATACCCCCGGGGGGGGAGGGACACCGGGGAGCTGTTTTTT.

The V call is TRBV4-3, the J call TRBJ1-1; D gene uncertain. Trimming took off 0 bases at V and 0 bases at J, with 11 bases between the two ends. Germline assignment: CDR1 LGHNA and CDR2 YSLEER. The CDR3 runs 16 residues. The CDR3 DNA reads as TGCGCCAGCAGCCAAGAGTTCTCCATTGTGAACACTGAAGCTTTCTTT. It yields the protein CASSQEFSIVNTEAFF.

This clonotype was recorded a few times. The chain couples TRBV7-2 to TRBJ2-2; D is undetermined. The ends were cut back, 0 bases at V and 4 bases at J, with 6 bases in the middle. There are 14 residues in the CDR3. The germline V gene has CDR1 SGHTA and CDR2 FQGNSA. The CDR3 region has the DNA TGTGCCAGCAGCTTAGCTATCCGCACCGGGGAGCTGTTTTTT. Encoded protein: CASSLAIRTGELFF.

In its sample, this clonotype was seen a few times. The CDR3 DNA reads TGTGCCAGCAGCTACTATCCCCAGGGGCAGTATTTT. As protein: CASSYYPQGQYF. The V and J genes are TRBV12-3 or TRBV12-4 and TRBJ2-3; possible D gene TRBD1, 5 bases. Between the trimmed V and J ends, which lost 6 bases and 11 bases, there was a span of 15 bases. The CDR3 runs 12 residues.

This clonotype was observed a handful of times. The chain couples TRBV20-1 to TRBJ1-2; 7 bases agree with TRBD1. The CDR3 totals 13 residues. The V gene's germline CDR1 is DFQATT and CDR2 SNEGSKA (reference sequence). Trimming cost V 6 bases and J 4 bases; bases outside gene matches: 8. CDR3: CSARDRKSYGYTF. The CDR3 DNA sequence: TGCAGTGCCAGGGACAGAAAATCCTATGGCTACACCTTC.

This clonotype was seen a few times. The V call is TRBV6-5, the J call TRBJ1-2; the D gene is possibly TRBD1 (5 bases). The CDR3 spans 13 residues. CDR1 and CDR2 from the germline V gene are MNHEY and SVGAGI. V was trimmed by 5 bases and J by 9 bases, leaving 16 bases between them. CDR3 sequence reads: CASSAGWDRRYTF. For the CDR3, the DNA is TGTGCCAGCAGTGCCGGTTGGGACCGCCGCTACACCTTC.

The rearrangement uses TRBV27 and TRBJ1-2; 9 nucleotides line up with TRBD1. Germline CDR1 is MNHEY and CDR2 is SMNVEV (reference sequence). This CDR3 comprises 11 residues. V trimming: 6 bases; J trimming: 8 bases; junction bases outside the gene matches: 1. This chain's CDR3 is CASRTGGGYTF. In DNA form, the CDR3 reads TGTGCCAGCAGGACAGGGGGAGGCTACACCTTC.

The chain recombines TRBV12-3 or TRBV12-4 with TRBJ1-5; a weak D match, TRBD1 (6 bases). The CDR3 sequence is 14 residues long. Trimming cost V 7 bases and J 6 bases, with 16 bases left between them. CDR3 region: CASTHLTGTQPQHF. CDR3 DNA: TGTGCCAGCACCCACTTGACAGGTACTCAGCCCCAGCATTTT.

This clonotype was detected a few times. The chain carries TRBV7-3 and TRBJ2-2, with TRBD2 identical over 9 bases. The CDR3 covers 16 residues. Germline V gene sequence: CDR1 SGHTA, CDR2 FQGTGA. The ends lost 4 bases at V and 4 bases at J; junction bases unmatched: 7. This CDR3 is CASSSGLALGTGELFF. CDR3 DNA sequence: TGTGCCAGCAGCTCCGGACTAGCGCTGGGCACCGGGGAGCTGTTTTTT.

J is TRBJ1-5 and V is TRBV27; D is perhaps TRBD1 (6 bases). Trimming pared 0 bases from V and 6 bases from J, leaving 12 bases between. Germline values: CDR1 MNHEY, CDR2 SMNVEV (reference sequence). The CDR3 is made up of 15 amino acids. The chain's CDR3 is CASSLSRQVSQPQHF. The CDR3, as DNA: TGTGCCAGCAGTTTATCTAGACAGGTCTCTCAGCCCCAGCATTTT.

This clonotype was detected a few times. In nucleotides, the CDR3 is TGTGCCAGCAGTTACGCCGGGACGGTGAACACTGAAGCTTTCTTT. Translated: CASSYAGTVNTEAFF. The rearrangement links TRBV6-5 to TRBJ1-1, with D tentatively TRBD1 (5 bases). V was trimmed by 2 bases and J by 0 bases, leaving 10 bases between them. Germline CDR1 and CDR2: MNHEY and SVGAGI. CDR3 length: 15 residues.

This clonotype was recorded a few times. The rearrangement uses TRBV4-3 and TRBJ2-2, with TRBD2 identical over 13 bases. The CDR3 has 20 amino acids. Germline V gene sequence: CDR1 LGHNA, CDR2 YSLEER. The J segment lost 5 bases and the V segment lost 3 bases, leaving 15 bases of the junction unmatched. The CDR3 sequence: CASSQALQGELAGGTGELFF. CDR3 sequence (DNA): TGCGCCAGCAGCCAGGCACTGCAGGGTGAACTAGCGGGAGGGACCGGGGAGCTGTTTTTT.